This section outlines one T cell receptor beta chain sequence together with its context. The antigen remains undetermined. Researchers isolated CD4+ T cells once roughly ten days of culture had elapsed. The participants, recipients of two vaccine doses, got either BNT162b2 or mRNA-1273. The data belong to a study of vaccination effects on CD4 cells after COVID-19. At the level of the study: Expansion of antigen-specific CD4+ T cells with viral peptide pools was carried out by the ViraFEST assay before sequencing. Researchers obtained post-vaccine samples at a median of 72 days past the second dose.

J gave up 6 bases and V 4 bases, and 7 bases lay outside the gene matches. CDR1 is KGHDR, CDR2 SFDVKD, per germline. The CDR3 loop spans 15 amino acids. Sequencing was performed with immunoSEQ multiplex PCR; in TCRdb, only in-frame clones are kept and a portion is missing. The sample has tens of thousands of clones, around 69% seen once. Sample: CD4+ T cells from PBMCs cultured without peptide, taken after COVID-19 vaccination. This sequence was found in a human donor who received a COVID-19 vaccine. The chain links TRBV24-1 to TRBJ2-2, with 7 bases that match TRBD2. The CDR3 DNA reads TGTGCCACCAGTGACGCGAAAACTAGCGCCGGGGAGCTGTTTTTT. Protein sequence: CATSDAKTSAGELFF.